This T cell receptor (beta chain) was captured by sequencing in a study of molecular identifiers for immune sequencing clone quantification. As for the study in general: Replicate runs used RNA from around 18,000 or 91,000 naive CD8 cells, which was split five ways into aliquots, and four of those aliquots were then sequenced.

Sorted naive CD8 T cells were those defined as CD8+CD4-CCR7+CD45RA+. For this clonotype: The antigen is not known.

Broader study findings: Jurkat TCR RNA that was spiked in from one cell was reportedly detectable among one million naive cells. Naive cells had under 1% of molecules in clones above 20 RNA copies, effectors over 99%.

Trimming took 0 bases from V and 7 from J; bases not matched to a gene: 10. The length of the CDR3 is 17 residues. The V gene's germline CDR1 is LGHNA and CDR2 YSLEER. MiXCR, run by TCRdb on the PCR reads, gives a single entry per CDR3 protein. This table holds under 100,000 distinct CDR3 sequences, roughly 23% found once. The sequence came from a human donor in good health. Some libraries in this study had Jurkat cell RNA spiked in. V gene TRBV4-3 combines with J gene TRBJ2-2; 8 bases agree with TRBD2. Sequencing input: naive CD8+ T cells from blood, with Jurkat cell RNA spiked in. Indicated subset: FACS-sorted CD8+CD4-CCR7+CD45RA+ naive T cells. The CDR3 is CASSQDPAGVGDGELFF. CDR3 DNA: TGCGCCAGCAGCCAAGATCCAGCGGGAGTAGGTGACGGGGAGCTGTTTTTT.